These 20 T cell receptor beta chains originate from one sample sequenced in a study of human T cells and chemical hapten exposure. The time point denotes: patch test 1, 2 weeks after DPC sensitization. Treatment denoted: therapeutic diphenylcyclopropenone sensitization with weekly scalp DPC. TCRdb reprocessed the RACE reads via MiXCR and lists one record per CDR3 protein. The table has around 150,000 distinct CDR3 sequences, about 14% seen once. Here the sequenced sample was whole blood, taken in connection with sensitization to the hapten diphenylcyclopropenone (DPC). The receptors were sampled from a woman aged 25 to 39 with alopecia areata. Some clones in this sample may be carry-over from other donors' samples.

The V call is TRBV4-3, the J call TRBJ2-2; D is perhaps TRBD1 or TRBD2 (5 bases each). CDR3 size: 17 residues. The ends were cut back, 0 bases at V and 0 bases at J, with 11 bases in the middle. Germline V gene sequence: CDR1 LGHNA, CDR2 YSLEER. The CDR3 nucleotides read TGCGCCAGCAGCCAAGATACCGGGACCGCGAACACCGGGGAGCTGTTTTTT. It is translated as CASSQDTGTANTGELFF.

In its sample, this clonotype was seen a few times. The genes are TRBV20-1 and TRBJ2-7, with a possible D match to TRBD2 (6 bases). V was cut by 5 bases and J by 1 base, with 9 bases left in between. Germline V gene data show CDR1 as DFQATT and CDR2 as SNEGSKA (reference sequence). The CDR3 is 12 amino acids. CDR3 loop: CSAGGASYEQYF. The DNA for the CDR3 is TGCAGTGCTGGCGGGGCGTCCTACGAGCAGTACTTC.

Worth noting for this clonotype: The germline gene is not matched at one end of the junction; a read error may be the cause. This chain joins TRBV3-1 and TRBJ1-1; D is unclear. Germline V gene sequence: CDR1 LGHDT, CDR2 YNNKEL (reference sequence). CDR3 length equals 15 residues. CDR3 protein: CATSPTSVSNTEAFF. The CDR3 DNA reads as TGTGCCACCAGCCCTACGTCGGTTTCGAACACTGAAGCTTTCTTT.

At least ten counts were recorded for this clonotype. The chain uses TRBV4-1 and TRBJ1-2; possible D gene TRBD1, 6 bases. Per the germline V gene, CDR1 is MGHRA and CDR2 is YSYEKL. There are 15 residues in the CDR3. With 4 bases removed from V and 5 bases from J, the gap between germline ends came to 17 bases. The CDR3 DNA sequence: TGCGCCAGCAGCCCGCGACAGGAGCGGACGTATGGCTACACCTTC. Protein sequence: CASSPRQERTYGYTF.

This clonotype has just a few counts. The rearrangement uses TRBV7-7 and TRBJ2-5, with unresolved D. The V end lost 5 bases, the J end lost 1 base, and 11 bases lay between the germline ends. CDR1 and CDR2 from the germline V gene are SSHAT and FNYEAQ (reference sequence). This CDR3 is 14 amino acids long. The CDR3 is CASSEDGRQETQYF. The CDR3 DNA reads TGTGCCAGCAGCGAAGACGGACGCCAAGAGACCCAGTACTTC.

The V and J genes are TRBV29-1 and TRBJ2-1; TRBD2 matches 7 bases. Germline loops: CDR1 SQVTM, CDR2 ANQGSEA. The CDR3 consists of 14 residues. V was pared by 6 bases and J by 2 bases, with 7 bases of the junction left unmatched. The CDR3 here is CSVGLGGAYNEQFF. The CDR3 DNA reads TGCAGCGTGGGTCTTGGGGGGGCCTACAATGAGCAGTTCTTC.

This clonotype was recorded at least ten times. The gene calls are TRBV13 and TRBJ2-3; 12 nucleotides match TRBD2. J gave up 4 bases and V 4 bases, and 3 bases lay outside the gene matches. Germline V gene data show CDR1 as PRHDT and CDR2 as FYEKMQ (reference sequence). This CDR3 comprises 15 residues. This chain's CDR3 is CASSSTSGGSDTQYF. As DNA, the CDR3 is TGTGCCAGCAGCTCGACTAGCGGGGGTTCAGATACGCAGTATTTT. Complete variable domain (other parts from reference TRBV13 and TRBJ2-3): AAGVIQSPRHLIKEKRETATLKCYPIPRHDTVYWYQQGPGQDPQFLISFYEKMQSDKGSIPDRFSAQQFSDYHSELNMSSLELGDSALYFCASSSTSGGSDTQYFGPGTRLTVL.

This clonotype turned up a few times. This sequence joins TRBV7-3 and TRBJ2-2, with a possible D match to TRBD1 (6 bases). Germline CDR1 is SGHTA and CDR2 is FQGTGA. Trimming shortened V by 1 base and J by 5 bases, and 11 bases separated the two germline ends. This CDR3 is 15 amino acids long. The CDR3 is CASSLSTRGTGELFF. The CDR3 bases are TGTGCCAGCAGCTTAAGCACCAGGGGAACCGGGGAGCTGTTTTTT.

This clonotype has a handful of counts. The chain links TRBV24-1 to TRBJ1-2, with D hard to call. V was trimmed by 1 base and J by 6 bases, leaving 8 bases between them. Germline CDR1 is KGHDR and CDR2 is SFDVKD. The CDR3 length is 13 residues. This CDR3 reads CATSDFRGDGYTF. CDR3 nucleotides: TGTGCCACCAGTGATTTTCGAGGAGATGGCTACACCTTC.

This clonotype was seen only a few times. A junction boundary mismatches the germline segment, possibly from a read error. The genes are TRBV28 and TRBJ2-7; 9 positions agree with TRBD1. The germline gives CDR1 MDHEN, CDR2 SYDVKM. CDR3 length: 12 residues. The CDR3 nucleotides read TGTGCCAGCAGCTTGATCGGGACAGGGTTCCCATTC. It yields the protein CASSLIGTGFPF.

The chain is built from TRBV20-1 and TRBJ2-1, with 8 bases identical to TRBD2. The CDR3 length is 19 residues. Germline loops: CDR1 DFQATT, CDR2 SNEGSKA (reference sequence). With 4 bases clipped from V and 0 bases from J, the junction kept 17 bases outside the gene matches. The CDR3 nucleotides read TGCAGTGCTACTAACCTACTAGCGGAGTTAGGGAGCTCCTACAATGAGCAGTTCTTC. Its protein is CSATNLLAELGSSYNEQFF.

This clonotype came up a few times. This chain joins TRBV5-1 and TRBJ1-2; unclear D gene. The CDR3 is made up of 15 amino acids. Trimming took 4 bases from V and 4 from J, leaving 17 bases between them. From germline, CDR1 is SGHRS and CDR2 YFSETQ. The chain's CDR3 is CASSAGFSGPYGYTF. In nucleotides, the CDR3 is TGCGCCAGCAGCGCGGGATTTTCTGGGCCCTATGGCTACACCTTC.

This clonotype was seen at least ten times. The V gene is TRBV11-2, the J gene TRBJ1-6; 7 nucleotides align to TRBD1. The ends lost 7 bases at V and 10 bases at J; junction bases unmatched: 16. The CDR3 extends over 16 amino acids. The V gene's germline CDR1 is SGHAT and CDR2 FQNNGV. In DNA, the CDR3 is TGTGCCAGCACCTCAGGGGGTCTCGGTCAGAGGTCACCCCTCCACTTT. Amino acids: CASTSGGLGQRSPLHF.

This clonotype was seen more than once but under ten times. This chain connects TRBV28 to TRBJ2-1; no firm D call. The CDR3 is made up of 12 amino acids. The V and J ends lost 6 bases and 5 bases respectively, with 8 bases between them. Germline-derived CDR1 and CDR2 are MDHEN and SYDVKM. CDR3 coding DNA: TGTGCCAGCAGGGTAAACAACAATGAGCAGTTCTTC. Translated, it gives CASRVNNNEQFF.

The J gene is TRBJ2-7, the V gene TRBV7-2; the D gene could be TRBD1 or TRBD2 (5 bases each). The CDR3 has 15 amino acids. Germline CDR1 is SGHTA and CDR2 is FQGNSA. V lost 5 bases and J 5 bases, leaving 19 bases between the germline ends. This CDR3 reads CASSTQSGTPHEQYF. The CDR3 DNA follows: TGTGCCAGCAGCACGCAATCCGGGACCCCCCACGAGCAGTACTTC.

Comments on this clonotype: This sequence may be a read error, since a much larger clone differs from it by one base. The chain has TRBV6-2 or TRBV6-3 and TRBJ2-7, with 7 bases aligning to TRBD1. V lost 11 bases, J lost 0 bases, and 13 bases stayed unmatched. Germline CDR1 and CDR2: MNHEY and SVGEGT. This CDR3 comprises 15 residues. The CDR3 is CAGTPGQVVSYEQYF. The CDR3 DNA reads as TGTGCCGGCACCCCCGGACAGGTAGTCTCCTACGAGCAGTACTTC.

This clonotype was picked up many times. The chain uses TRBV28 and TRBJ2-7; a weak D match, TRBD2 (6 bases). With 2 bases removed from V and 0 bases from J, the gap between germline ends came to 8 bases. Germline V gene sequence: CDR1 MDHEN, CDR2 SYDVKM. This CDR3 spans 14 amino acids. The CDR3 nucleotides are TGTGCCAGCAGTTTAGGGGGGTTCTCCTACGAGCAGTACTTC. As protein: CASSLGGFSYEQYF.

This clonotype was counted at least ten times. V gene TRBV5-4 combines with J gene TRBJ1-2, with 8 bases that match TRBD1. Germline lookup yields CDR1 SGHNT and CDR2 YYREEE (reference sequence). CDR3 length: 15 amino acids. J lost 4 bases, V lost 4 bases, and 9 bases had no gene match. CDR3 protein: CASSAPPGGLYGYTF. DNA for the CDR3: TGTGCCAGCAGCGCCCCGCCAGGGGGCCTCTATGGCTACACCTTC.

This clonotype was found a few times. J is TRBJ1-4 and V is TRBV27; no clear D. CDR1 MNHEY and CDR2 SMNVEV come from the germline V gene (reference sequence). CDR3 length: 13 amino acids. V was pared by 7 bases and J by 8 bases, with 14 bases between. The CDR3 DNA follows: TGTGCCAGCACGACTATTGGGCGGGAAAAACTGTTTTTT. It encodes CASTTIGREKLFF.

This clonotype has only a few counts. This chain links TRBV3-1 with TRBJ2-7; tentative D call: TRBD1 (6 bases). This CDR3 is built from 13 residues. Germline V gene data show CDR1 as LGHDT and CDR2 as YNNKEL (reference sequence). V was shortened by 2 bases and J by 4 bases, with 9 bases between the two germline ends. The CDR3: CASSQRQGYEQYF. CDR3 DNA: TGTGCCAGCAGCCAAAGGCAGGGGTACGAGCAGTACTTC.